This is a list of T cell receptor beta chains from one sample in a study of shared clonotypes between healthy human individuals. The data were produced by immunoSEQ multiplex PCR, yet TCRdb's version contains in-frame clones alone and is incomplete. The repertoire holds over 850,000 clones, with approximately 78% as singletons. Sequenced: memory CD4+ T cells from PBMCs. The receptors shown here come from a young man in good health. Some clones in this sample may be carry-over from other donors' samples. The CDR3 runs from the conserved cysteine through the conserved F or W. D genes are given only for firm matches. Only some rows state a clone size, as once, few, many or a class for expanded clones.

length	D	V	J	size	CDR3	DNA
16	TRBD2	TRBV19	TRBJ2-2	.	CASSQASGTNTGELFF	TGTGCCAGTAGTCAAGCTAGCGGGACGAACACCGGGGAGCTGTTTTTT
15	TRBD1	TRBV29-1	TRBJ2-7	.	CSVKLLVGQIYEQYF	TGCAGCGTGAAGTTGCTGGTGGGACAGATCTACGAGCAGTACTTC
14	.	TRBV7-3	TRBJ2-7	few	CASSLSGGFGEQYF	TGTGCCAGCAGCTTGTCAGGCGGTTTCGGCGAGCAGTACTTC
11	.	TRBV21-1	TRBJ1-3	.	CAGGPGNTIYF	TGTGCCGGGGGTCCGGGAAACACCATATATTTT
15	.	TRBV2	TRBJ2-3	.	CASSLAGVSTDTQYF	TGTGCCAGCAGTCTCGCAGGGGTGTCCACAGATACGCAGTATTTT
16	TRBD2	TRBV7-2	TRBJ2-7	.	CASSPVVSSGGREQYF	TGTGCCAGCAGCCCAGTGGTGTCTAGCGGGGGTAGGGAGCAGTACTTC
11	.	TRBV18	TRBJ2-7	.	CASSPDDQQYF	TGTGCCAGCTCACCAGACGACCAGCAGTACTTC
14	.	TRBV27	TRBJ2-7	.	CASSPRDANYEQYF	TGTGCCAGCAGTCCCCGGGACGCAAACTACGAGCAGTACTTC
13	.	TRBV7-3	TRBJ2-7	.	CASSFDRSTEQYF	TGTGCCAGCAGCTTCGACCGATCAACCGAGCAGTACTTC
12	.	TRBV11-2	TRBJ2-2	.	CASSLLGGELFF	TGTGCCAGCAGCTTATTGGGCGGGGAGCTGTTTTTT
16	.	TRBV27	TRBJ2-7	.	CASPLPGHLLPYEQYF	TGTGCCAGCCCACTACCAGGGCACTTACTGCCCTACGAGCAGTACTTC
13	.	TRBV19	TRBJ1-1	.	CASRDEVNTEAFF	TGTGCCAGCCGGGACGAGGTGAACACTGAAGCTTTCTTT
15	TRBD1	TRBV19	TRBJ1-5	.	CASSEAGTANQPQHF	TGTGCCAGTAGTGAGGCCGGGACAGCAAATCAGCCCCAGCATTTT
18	TRBD2	TRBV5-4	TRBJ2-7	.	CASSLATTAGEGVGEQYF	TGTGCCAGCAGCTTAGCTACCACCGCGGGAGAAGGGGTAGGGGAGCAGTACTTC
15	.	TRBV7-9	TRBJ2-7	.	CASSPRGVPSYEQYF	TGTGCCAGCAGCCCTAGGGGGGTACCCTCCTACGAGCAGTACTTC
15	.	TRBV27	TRBJ2-7	.	CASSLYRFISEEQYF	TGTGCCAGCAGTTTATACAGATTCATATCGGAAGAGCAGTACTTC
15	.	TRBV5-4	TRBJ2-3	.	CASSLDVASTDTQYF	TGTGCCAGCAGCTTGGATGTGGCTAGCACAGATACGCAGTATTTT
14	.	TRBV18	TRBJ2-1	once	CASSPDSSYAEQFF	TGTGCCAGCTCACCGGACTCATCTTACGCGGAGCAGTTCTTC
12	.	TRBV5-8	TRBJ2-7	.	CASSFRSNEQYF	TGTGCCAGCAGCTTCAGGTCCAACGAGCAGTACTTC
16	.	TRBV5-1	TRBJ1-3	few	CASSSSPTGRGNTIYF	TGCGCCAGCAGCTCCTCTCCGACTGGAAGGGGAAACACCATATATTTT
11	.	TRBV20-1	TRBJ1-1	.	CSARGVGEAFF	TGCAGTGCTAGGGGGGTCGGTGAAGCTTTCTTT
14	.	TRBV7-2	TRBJ2-3	.	CASSLSGLTDTQYF	TGTGCCAGCAGTCTTAGCGGACTCACAGATACGCAGTATTTT
16	TRBD2	TRBV5-1	TRBJ2-3	.	CASSFLAGDLTDTQYF	TGCGCCAGCAGCTTCCTAGCGGGGGATCTCACAGATACGCAGTATTTT
16	TRBD1	TRBV6-5	TRBJ1-1	.	CASSYSRTGTDAEAFF	TGTGCCAGCAGTTACTCGAGGACGGGGACAGACGCTGAAGCTTTCTTT
14	.	TRBV7-3	TRBJ2-3	.	CASSLVGKTDTQYF	TGTGCCAGCAGCTTAGTGGGGAAAACAGATACGCAGTATTTT
13	.	TRBV19	TRBJ1-2	few	CASSENGIYGYTF	TGTGCCAGTAGTGAAAACGGGATCTATGGCTACACCTTC
14	TRBD1	TRBV27	TRBJ2-1	.	CASGRDSSYNEQFF	TGTGCCAGCGGCCGGGACAGTAGCTACAATGAGCAGTTCTTC
13	.	TRBV11-2	TRBJ1-2	.	CASSLGREYGYTF	TGTGCCAGCAGCTTAGGCAGGGAATATGGCTACACCTTC
15	TRBD1	TRBV11-2	TRBJ1-1	once	CASTPMGTGAPGAFF	TGTGCCAGCACCCCGATGGGGACAGGGGCCCCTGGGGCTTTCTTT
16	TRBD1	TRBV15	TRBJ2-5	.	CATSRVLGQPPETQYF	TGTGCCACCAGCAGAGTACTGGGACAGCCGCCAGAGACCCAGTACTTC
14	TRBD2	TRBV28	TRBJ2-7	.	CASSPASGNGEQYF	TGTGCCAGCAGTCCGGCTAGCGGGAACGGCGAGCAGTACTTC
15	.	TRBV27	TRBJ1-3	.	CASSLTAFSGNTIYF	TGTGCCAGCAGTCTGACAGCCTTCTCTGGAAACACCATATATTTT
15	TRBD1	TRBV15	TRBJ2-7	once	CATSRDGQGRYEQYF	TGTGCCACCAGCAGAGATGGACAGGGGCGCTACGAGCAGTACTTC
15	.	TRBV9	TRBJ1-3	.	CASSVEGGLGNTIYF	TGTGCCAGCAGCGTAGAAGGAGGCCTTGGAAACACCATATATTTT
14	TRBD1	TRBV2	TRBJ1-1	.	CASSGQGSWTEAFF	TGTGCCAGCAGCGGACAGGGGAGTTGGACTGAAGCTTTCTTT
16	TRBD2	TRBV5-1	TRBJ2-3	few	CASSLEPSGSTDTQYF	TGCGCCAGCAGCTTGGAGCCTAGCGGGAGCACAGATACGCAGTATTTT
16	TRBD1	TRBV2	TRBJ2-1	.	CASTRDRGSLGNEQFF	TGTGCCAGCACCCGAGACAGGGGGTCTTTAGGCAATGAGCAGTTCTTC
13	.	TRBV7-2	TRBJ1-1	.	CASSPQGTTEAFF	TGTGCCAGCAGCCCACAGGGTACTACTGAAGCTTTCTTT
13	.	TRBV7-2	TRBJ2-3	.	CASSPTGRDTQYF	TGTGCCAGCAGCCCCACAGGGAGAGATACGCAGTATTTT
15	TRBD2	TRBV11-2	TRBJ2-1	.	CASSLSGRAKNEQFF	TGTGCCAGCAGCTTGAGCGGGAGGGCGAAGAATGAGCAGTTCTTC
14	.	TRBV25-1	TRBJ1-2	.	CASSDYGVTHGYTF	TGTGCCAGCAGTGACTATGGGGTAACCCATGGCTACACCTTC
14	.	TRBV28	TRBJ2-3	.	CASSWGSSTDTQYF	TGTGCCAGCAGTTGGGGGTCAAGCACAGATACGCAGTATTTT
14	.	TRBV28	TRBJ2-5	.	CASSTRRLQETQYF	TGTGCCAGCAGTACCCGACGGCTCCAAGAGACCCAGTACTTC
14	TRBD1	TRBV5-1	TRBJ2-5	.	CASSLRQGQETQYF	TGCGCCAGCAGCCTCAGACAGGGACAAGAGACCCAGTACTTC
17	.	TRBV5-1	TRBJ2-2	.	CASSDPRGTGGSGELFF	TGCGCCAGCAGCGACCCGAGAGGGACCGGGGGTTCCGGGGAGCTGTTTTTT
12	.	TRBV29-1	TRBJ2-5	.	CSGVEGRETQYF	TGCAGCGGGGTGGAAGGGAGAGAGACCCAGTACTTC
13	TRBD1	TRBV5-4	TRBJ1-3	.	CASSLGGTGGLYF	TGTGCCAGCAGCTTAGGGGGGACAGGGGGCTTATATTTT
12	.	TRBV7-3	TRBJ2-3	few	CASSFDRDTQYF	TGTGCCAGCAGCTTCGACCGCGATACGCAGTATTTT
17	TRBD2	TRBV30	TRBJ2-2	.	CAWSVRSLAGGGGELFF	TGTGCCTGGAGTGTACGATCACTAGCGGGGGGTGGCGGGGAGCTGTTTTTT
14	.	TRBV5-6	TRBJ1-2	.	CASSGGLGGYGYTF	TGTGCCAGCAGCGGTGGACTAGGAGGCTATGGCTACACCTTC
15	TRBD1	TRBV28	TRBJ1-4	.	CASSLNHRGQEKLFF	TGTGCCAGCAGTCTGAATCACAGGGGTCAGGAAAAACTGTTTTTT
13	.	TRBV9	TRBJ2-5	.	CASSMDRQETQYF	TGTGCCAGCAGCATGGACAGACAAGAGACCCAGTACTTC